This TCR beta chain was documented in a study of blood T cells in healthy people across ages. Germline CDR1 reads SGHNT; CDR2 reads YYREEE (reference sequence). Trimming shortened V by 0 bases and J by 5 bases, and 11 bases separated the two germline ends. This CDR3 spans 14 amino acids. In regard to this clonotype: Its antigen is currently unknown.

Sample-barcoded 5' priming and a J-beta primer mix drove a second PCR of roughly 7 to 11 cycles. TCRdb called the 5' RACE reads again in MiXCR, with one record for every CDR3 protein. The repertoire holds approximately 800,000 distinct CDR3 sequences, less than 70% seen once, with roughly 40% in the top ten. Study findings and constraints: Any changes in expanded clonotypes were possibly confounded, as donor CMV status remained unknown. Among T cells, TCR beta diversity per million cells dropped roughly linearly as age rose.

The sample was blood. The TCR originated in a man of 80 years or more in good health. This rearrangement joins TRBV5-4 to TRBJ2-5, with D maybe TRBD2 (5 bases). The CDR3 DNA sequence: TGTGCCAGCAGCTTGGGGACTGGTGATGAGACCCAGTACTTC. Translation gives CASSLGTGDETQYF.